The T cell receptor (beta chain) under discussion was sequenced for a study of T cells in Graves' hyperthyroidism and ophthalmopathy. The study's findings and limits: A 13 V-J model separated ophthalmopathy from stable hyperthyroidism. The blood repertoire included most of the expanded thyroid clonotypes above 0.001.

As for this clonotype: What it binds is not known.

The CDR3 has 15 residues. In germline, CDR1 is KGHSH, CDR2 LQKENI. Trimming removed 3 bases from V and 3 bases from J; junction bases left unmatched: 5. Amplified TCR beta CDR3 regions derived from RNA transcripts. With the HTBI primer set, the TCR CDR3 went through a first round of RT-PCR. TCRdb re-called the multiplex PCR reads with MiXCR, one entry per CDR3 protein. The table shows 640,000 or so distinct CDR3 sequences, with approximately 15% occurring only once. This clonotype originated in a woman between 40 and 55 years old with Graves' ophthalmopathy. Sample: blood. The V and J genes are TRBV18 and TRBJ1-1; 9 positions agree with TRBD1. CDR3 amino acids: CASSPRGQGYTEAFF. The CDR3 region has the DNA TGTGCCAGCTCACCGAGGGGACAGGGCTACACTGAAGCTTTCTTT. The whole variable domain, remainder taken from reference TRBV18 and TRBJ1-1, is NAGVMQNPRHLVRRRGQEARLRCSPMKGHSHVYWYRQLPEEGLKFMVYLQKENIIDESGMPKERFSAEFPKEGPSILRIQQVVRGDSAAYFCASSPRGQGYTEAFFGQGTRLTVV.